This T cell receptor beta chain was identified during a study of shared clonotypes between healthy human individuals (dated by TCRdb to 2020 to 2021). Background for the entire study: Two women and three men aged 18 to 49 years were included in the cohort. Per donor, three plates each were used for CD4 naive and CD4 memory, two for CD8 naive, and one for CD8 memory. Different laboratories and diverse techniques were used to prepare libraries and sequence TCR repertoires, to increase sequencing depth and limit assay-specific biases. Between about 0.94 and 8.9 billion PBMCs per donor were obtained by leukapheresis. To estimate repertoire size and how much clonotype sharing occurs between individuals, the study deeply sequenced the blood TCR repertoires of about five healthy adults. Study-wide conclusions, independent of this receptor: Naive subsets generally had larger estimated clonotype richness than memory subsets. Across a handful of donors, around 5% of naive CD4, approximately 3.6% of naive CD8, approximately 2.5% of memory CD4, and approximately 0.4% of memory CD8 clonotypes were shared. Because the study included only a small number of donors, the genetic and exposure-history diversity represented was limited. Pairwise subsampling led to the expectation that sequencing depth would affect the degree of clonotype sharing among donors. Rarefaction of sorted-subset datasets indicated incomplete sequencing despite the large sequencing depth. Higher generation probabilities were observed for clonotypes shared by all four sorted-subset donors than for non-shared clonotypes. Sampling was restricted to blood, and TCR repertoires in tissues likely differ from the TCR repertoires found in blood.

The CDR3 contains 15 residues, cysteine and phenylalanine counted. Of the read, only the CDR3 DNA is kept; its 45 bases are in frame from base 1. Cut back by 6 bases and 0 bases, the V and J ends lie 13 bases apart. For CDR1 and CDR2, the germline V gene lists WSHSY and SAAADI. Concerning this clone itself: Its binding antigen is unknown. Qualities for individual bases were not recorded, and no much larger clone is one base off.

The donors were healthy, HIV-negative adults with no recently reported acute infections or vaccinations. Every donor was a Caucasian adult living in Nashville, Tennessee, USA. Magnetic negative selection was used to enrich CD4+ T cells, after which naive cells were positively selected on CD45RA and the negative fraction became the memory subset. After blood collection by leukapheresis, PBMCs were isolated using Ficoll-Histopaque density gradient centrifugation and then cryopreserved in the vapor phase of liquid nitrogen. Analytical flow cytometry was used to check the purity and quantity of every magnetically sorted T cell population. From each sorted fraction, genomic DNA was isolated and quantified by UV absorbance on a Nanodrop 2000c. Using the deep immunoSEQ assay, multiplex PCR amplified TCR CDR3 regions from genomic DNA. For each cell subset, the extracted genomic DNA was distributed evenly across all wells of several immunoSEQ 96-well plates, and each plate served as one replicate. For sorted subsets, roughly 200 ng of genomic DNA, equivalent to some 33,000 T cell genomes, went into each replicate PCR. Purified libraries were measured with a Qubit 3.0 fluorometer, size-checked on a Bioanalyzer 2100, and measured again with the KAPA Library Quantification kit. Every immunoSEQ 96-well plate was sequenced on a separate single-read 150-cycle Illumina NextSeq 550 flow cell. Per the original workflow: Because the immunoSEQ output included only junctional sequences and no quality scores, the filtering could not be the same as the filtering used for full-length reads. To assign V/J genes and CDR3, sequences were annotated against IMGT germline references using PyIR, a Python wrapper for IgBLAST v1.9. Reads with weak V/J assignments (E-value above 1e-6), missing CDR3, stop codons, out-of-frame junctions, or ambiguous translated residues were removed. A V3J clonotype was defined by an identical inferred V gene, J gene, and CDR3 amino acid sequence. Percentage overlap between repertoires was calculated by dividing the number of shared unique clonotypes by the size of the smaller repertoire. Repertoire richness was assessed with RTK rarefaction, the Chao1 estimator, and Recon v2.1 estimates of unobserved clonotypes. Generation probabilities for all TCRbeta clonotypes obtained by the gDNA method from four donors were computed using OLGA. In its TCRdb copy, this immuneACCESS table keeps in-frame sequences only and misses some clones. Where compared with another copy, unresolved V genes explain less than half of these, and the others have no known cause. The V and J calls and the clone size are those of that table, but D and trimming were determined from the DNA. This sample has some 1.5 million clones in its table, and 98% of those were observed once. The ten top clones hold about 0.4% of the sample.

The chain is assembled from TRBV10-2 and TRBJ2-3, and the D gene may be TRBD2, 5 bases matching. The sequence was obtained from a man aged 25-45 years in good health. Specimen: naive CD4+ T cells sorted from blood. The cell subset or site label for this specimen denotes: CD45RA+ positively selected. The CDR3: CASSHPSGSTDTQYF. The DNA sequence is TGCGCCAGCAGCCATCCGAGCGGAAGCACAGATACGCAGTATTTT.